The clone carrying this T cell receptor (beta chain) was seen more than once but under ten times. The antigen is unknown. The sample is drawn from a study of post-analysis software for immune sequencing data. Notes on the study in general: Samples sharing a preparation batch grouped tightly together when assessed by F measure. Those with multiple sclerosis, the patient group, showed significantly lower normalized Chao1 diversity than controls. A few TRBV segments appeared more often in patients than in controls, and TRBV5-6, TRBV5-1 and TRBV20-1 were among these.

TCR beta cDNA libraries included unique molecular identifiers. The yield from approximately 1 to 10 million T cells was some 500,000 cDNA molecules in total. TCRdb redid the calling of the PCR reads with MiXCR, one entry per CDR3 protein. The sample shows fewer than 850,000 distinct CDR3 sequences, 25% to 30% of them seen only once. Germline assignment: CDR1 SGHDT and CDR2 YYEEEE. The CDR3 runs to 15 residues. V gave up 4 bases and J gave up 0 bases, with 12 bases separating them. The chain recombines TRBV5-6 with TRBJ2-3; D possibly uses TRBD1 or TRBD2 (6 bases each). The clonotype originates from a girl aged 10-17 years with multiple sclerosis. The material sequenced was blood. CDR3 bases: TGTGCCAGCAGCCAGGGGAGGTGGAGCACAGATACGCAGTATTTT. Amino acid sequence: CASSQGRWSTDTQYF.